The 15 T cell receptor beta chains presented below share a single source sample, sequenced in a study of T cell responses to AZD1222 COVID-19 vaccine. The data were produced by immunoSEQ multiplex PCR, yet TCRdb's version contains in-frame clones alone and is incomplete. Seen here are 100,000 to 150,000 clones, roughly 90% observed once, and the top ten hold 13% to 15%. This specimen consisted of peripheral blood, obtained on day 0 of AZD1222 vaccination. The receptor set was obtained from an adult in good health.

The chain employs TRBV2 and TRBJ2-7; no clear D. V was clipped by 2 bases and J by 4 bases, with 12 bases between them. CDR3 length equals 14 residues. CDR1 is SNHLY and CDR2 is FYNNEI in the germline V gene. CDR3 protein: CASSEPNSEYEQYF. DNA for the CDR3: TGTGCCAGCAGTGAACCTAATTCGGAATACGAGCAGTACTTC.

The CDR3 here is CASSTRLAGAFGKQFF. The CDR3 DNA reads TGTGCCAGCAGCACCAGACTAGCGGGGGCCTTTGGGAAGCAGTTCTTC. The V and J genes are TRBV7-8 and TRBJ2-1, with TRBD2 matching over 12 bases. Germline V lookup: CDR1 SGHVS, CDR2 FQNEAQ. This CDR3 is built from 16 residues. V shed 5 bases, J shed 11 bases, and the junction held 13 bases outside the gene matches.

The chain employs TRBV7-8 and TRBJ2-3, with 14 bases fitting TRBD2. The CDR3 loop spans 19 amino acids. CDR1 SGHVS and CDR2 FQNEAQ come from the germline V gene. J gave up 1 base and V 0 bases, and 6 bases lay outside the gene matches. CDR3 bases: TGTGCCAGCAGCTTAGCGTCCCTGGGACTAGCGGGGGGCACAGATACGCAGTATTTT. It is translated as CASSLASLGLAGGTDTQYF.

The chain joins TRBV5-1 to TRBJ1-2, with D tentatively TRBD1 (6 bases). Germline CDR1 is SGHRS and CDR2 is YFSETQ. Deletions cut 4 bases from V and 3 bases from J, with 16 bases between. There are 15 residues in the CDR3. CDR3 sequence: CASSPTPTGDYGYTF. As DNA, the CDR3 is TGCGCCAGCAGCCCCACCCCGACAGGTGACTATGGCTACACCTTC.

The rearrangement links TRBV6-6 to TRBJ2-7; D perhaps matches TRBD1 (5 bases). This CDR3 has 19 residues. Germline-derived CDR1 and CDR2 are MNHNY and SVGAGI (reference sequence). The V gene lost 5 bases and the J gene lost 0 bases, with 26 bases spanning the gap. The CDR3 is CASSLQALTDRFGSYEQYF. The CDR3 DNA sequence: TGTGCCAGCAGTCTACAAGCCCTTACCGACAGATTCGGCTCCTACGAGCAGTACTTC.

This chain joins TRBV7-9 and TRBJ1-6; D ambiguous. The length of the CDR3 is 15 residues. The V gene lost 3 bases and the J gene lost 6 bases, with 12 bases spanning the gap. Germline CDR1 reads SEHNR; CDR2 reads FQNEAQ (reference sequence). The chain's CDR3 is CASSLDYDLNSPLHF. The CDR3 DNA is TGTGCCAGCAGCTTGGACTATGACCTTAATTCACCCCTCCACTTT. The full variable domain, with the rest looked up from reference TRBV7-9 and TRBJ1-6, is DTGVSQNPRHKITKRGQNVTFRCDPISEHNRLYWYRQTLGQGPEFLTYFQNEAQLEKSRLLSDRFSAERPKGSFSTLEIQRTEQGDSAMYLCASSLDYDLNSPLHFGNGTRLTVT.

The chain has TRBV11-2 and TRBJ1-1; D call uncertain. The CDR3 runs to 15 residues. Germline V gene sequence: CDR1 SGHAT, CDR2 FQNNGV. The V end lost 1 base, the J end lost 1 base, and 10 bases lay between the germline ends. CDR3 nucleotide sequence: TGTGCCAGCAGCTTAGCCCTTGGACCGAACACTGAAGCTTTCTTT. It yields the protein CASSLALGPNTEAFF. Full variable domain (rest looked up from reference TRBV11-2 and TRBJ1-1): EAGVAQSPRYKIIEKRQSVAFWCNPISGHATLYWYQQILGQGPKLLIQFQNNGVVDDSQLPKDRFSAERLKGVDSTLKIQPAKLEDSAVYLCASSLALGPNTEAFFGQGTRLTVV.

V and J are TRBV21-1 and TRBJ2-1; the listed D gene, TRBD2, was not tested against the DNA. TRBV21-1 is reported as a pseudogene. The CDR3 has 13 residues. CDR3 in amino acids: CASSKGLANEQFF. In nucleotides, the CDR3 is TGTGCCAGCAGCAAAGGGTTAGCGAATGAGCAGTTCTTC.

There are a few counts of this clone. The J gene is TRBJ1-1, the V gene TRBV7-8; D is unresolved. The CDR3 sequence is 13 residues long. Germline CDR1 SGHVS, CDR2 FQNEAQ. Trimming pared 5 bases from V and 4 bases from J, leaving 11 bases between. The CDR3 sequence is CASSLGSGTEAFF. CDR3 sequence (DNA): TGTGCCAGCAGCCTAGGGTCGGGCACTGAAGCTTTCTTT.

This rearrangement joins TRBV28 to TRBJ2-1; TRBD2 is a possible D gene (5 bases). Germline assignment: CDR1 MDHEN and CDR2 SYDVKM. This CDR3 has 14 amino acids. Trimming pared 7 bases from V and 0 bases from J, leaving 10 bases between. The CDR3 sequence: CASIEGDSYNEQFF. Here the CDR3 DNA reads TGTGCCAGCATCGAGGGTGACTCCTACAATGAGCAGTTCTTC.

This chain links TRBV9 with TRBJ2-1, with a possible D match to TRBD2 (6 bases). From germline, CDR1 is SGDLS and CDR2 YYNGEE. The CDR3 is 15 residues long. V dropped 1 base and J dropped 4 bases, with 12 bases sitting between them. The CDR3, as DNA: TGTGCCAGCAGCGTATGGGACTCGATTTACAATGAGCAGTTCTTC. It codes for CASSVWDSIYNEQFF.

This sequence joins TRBV9 and TRBJ1-1; D not resolved. Per the germline V gene, CDR1 is SGDLS and CDR2 is YYNGEE. The V and J ends lost 0 bases and 0 bases respectively, with 9 bases between them. This CDR3 comprises 15 residues. Written as DNA, the CDR3 is TGTGCCAGCAGCGTAGAAAACAACATGAACACTGAAGCTTTCTTT. This codes for CASSVENNMNTEAFF. Filled out from reference TRBV9 and TRBJ1-1, the complete variable domain reads DSGVTQTPKHLITATGQRVTLRCSPRSGDLSVYWYQQSLDQGLQFLIQYYNGEERAKGNILERFSAQQFPDLHSELNLSSLELGDSALYFCASSVENNMNTEAFFGQGTRLTVV.

The chain has TRBV6-5 and TRBJ1-5; tentatively, D is TRBD1 (5 bases). Germline V gene data show CDR1 as MNHEY and CDR2 as SVGAGI. The length of the CDR3 is 15 residues. The germline V and J ends were trimmed by 5 bases and 0 bases, with 11 bases remaining between them. CDR3 amino acids: CASSNRGYSNQPQHF. For the CDR3, the DNA is TGTGCCAGCAGTAATAGGGGATATAGCAATCAGCCCCAGCATTTT.

The J gene is TRBJ2-1, the V gene TRBV7-9; unclear D gene. Looked up from germline, CDR1 is SEHNR and CDR2 is FQNEAQ (reference sequence). The V end lost 5 bases, the J end lost 1 base, and 12 bases lay between the germline ends. There are 15 residues in the CDR3. The CDR3 reads CASSPFGDSYNEQFF. The CDR3 DNA reads as TGTGCCAGCAGCCCTTTCGGTGATTCCTACAATGAGCAGTTCTTC.

This clone has only one observation. The gene calls are TRBV6-5 and TRBJ2-7; TRBD1 might be the D (6 bases). This CDR3 has 14 amino acids. CDR1 and CDR2 (germline): MNHEY, SVGAGI. Trimming took off 6 bases at V and 1 base at J, with 13 bases between the two ends. The CDR3 sequence: CASRLQGLSYEQYF. The CDR3 DNA sequence: TGTGCCAGCAGGTTACAGGGATTGTCCTACGAGCAGTACTTC.